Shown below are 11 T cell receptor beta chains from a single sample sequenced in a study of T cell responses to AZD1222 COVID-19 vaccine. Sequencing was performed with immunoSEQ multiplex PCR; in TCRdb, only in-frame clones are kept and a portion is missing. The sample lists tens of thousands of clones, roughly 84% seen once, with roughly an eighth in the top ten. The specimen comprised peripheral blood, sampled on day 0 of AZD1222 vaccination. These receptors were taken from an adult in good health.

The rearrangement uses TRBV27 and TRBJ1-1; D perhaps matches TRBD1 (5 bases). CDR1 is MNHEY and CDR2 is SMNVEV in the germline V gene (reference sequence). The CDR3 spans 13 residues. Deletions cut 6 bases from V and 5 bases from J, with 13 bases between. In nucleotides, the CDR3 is TGTGCCAGCAGAGGCACAGGAAATACTGAAGCTTTCTTT. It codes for CASRGTGNTEAFF.

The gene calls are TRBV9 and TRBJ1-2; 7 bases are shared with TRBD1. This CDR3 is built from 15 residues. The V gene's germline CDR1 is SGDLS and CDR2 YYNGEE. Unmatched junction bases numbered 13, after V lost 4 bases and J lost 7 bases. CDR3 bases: TGTGCCAGCAGCCCAGGGACAGCGCGGTTTACTGGCTACACCTTC. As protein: CASSPGTARFTGYTF.

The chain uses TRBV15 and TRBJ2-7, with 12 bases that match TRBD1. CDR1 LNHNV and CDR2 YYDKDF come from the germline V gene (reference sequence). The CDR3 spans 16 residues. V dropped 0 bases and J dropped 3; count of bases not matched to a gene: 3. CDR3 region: CATSREGQGALYEQYF. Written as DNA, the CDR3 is TGTGCCACCAGCAGAGAGGGACAGGGGGCCCTCTACGAGCAGTACTTC. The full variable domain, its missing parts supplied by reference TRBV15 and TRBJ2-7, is DAMVIQNPRYQVTQFGKPVTLSCSQTLNHNVMYWYQQKSSQAPKLLFHYYDKDFNNEADTPDNFQSRRPNTSFCFLDIRSPGLGDTAMYLCATSREGQGALYEQYFGPGTRLTVT.

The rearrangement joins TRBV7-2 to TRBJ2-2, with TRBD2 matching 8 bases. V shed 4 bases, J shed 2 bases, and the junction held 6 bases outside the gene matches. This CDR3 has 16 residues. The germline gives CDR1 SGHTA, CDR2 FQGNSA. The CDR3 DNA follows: TGTGCCAGCAGCTACCTCGGGGGGGCAAACACCGGGGAGCTGTTTTTT. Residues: CASSYLGGANTGELFF. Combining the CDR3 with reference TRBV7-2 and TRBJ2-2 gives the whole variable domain GAGVSQSPSNKVTEKGKDVELRCDPISGHTALYWYRQSLGQGLEFLIYFQGNSAPDKSGLPSDRFSAERTGGSVSTLTIQRTQQEDSAVYLCASSYLGGANTGELFFGEGSRLTVL.

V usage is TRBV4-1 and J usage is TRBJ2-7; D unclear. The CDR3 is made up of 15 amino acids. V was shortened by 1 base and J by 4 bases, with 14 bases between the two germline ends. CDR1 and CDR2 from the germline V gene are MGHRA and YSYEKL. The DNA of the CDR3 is TGCGCCAGCAGCCAAGGGTTTAATGGTATGTACGAGCAGTACTTC. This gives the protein CASSQGFNGMYEQYF.

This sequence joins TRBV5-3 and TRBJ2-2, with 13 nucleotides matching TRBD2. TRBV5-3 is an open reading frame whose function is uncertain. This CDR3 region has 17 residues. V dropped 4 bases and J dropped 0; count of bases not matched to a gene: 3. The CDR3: CARSKGLAGPNTGELFF. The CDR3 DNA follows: TGTGCCAGAAGCAAGGGACTAGCGGGGCCGAACACCGGGGAGCTGTTTTTT.

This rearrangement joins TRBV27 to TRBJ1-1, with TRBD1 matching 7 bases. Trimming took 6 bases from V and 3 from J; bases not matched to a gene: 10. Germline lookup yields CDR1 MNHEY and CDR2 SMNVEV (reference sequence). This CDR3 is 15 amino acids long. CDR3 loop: CASRHTGRGDTEAFF. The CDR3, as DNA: TGTGCCAGCAGACACACCGGCAGGGGGGACACTGAAGCTTTCTTT.

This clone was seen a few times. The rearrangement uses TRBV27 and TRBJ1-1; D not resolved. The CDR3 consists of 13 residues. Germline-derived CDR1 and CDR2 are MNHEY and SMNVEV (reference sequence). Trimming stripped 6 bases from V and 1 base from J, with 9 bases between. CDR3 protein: CASRGISNTEAFF. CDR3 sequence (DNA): TGTGCCAGCAGAGGGATCTCGAACACTGAAGCTTTCTTT.

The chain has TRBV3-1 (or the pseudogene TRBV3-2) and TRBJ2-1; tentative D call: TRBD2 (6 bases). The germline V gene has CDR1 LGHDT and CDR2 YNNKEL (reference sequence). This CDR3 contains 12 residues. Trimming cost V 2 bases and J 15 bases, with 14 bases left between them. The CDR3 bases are TGTGCCAGCAGCCAAAAGGATGGGAGGAGGTTCTTC. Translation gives CASSQKDGRRFF.

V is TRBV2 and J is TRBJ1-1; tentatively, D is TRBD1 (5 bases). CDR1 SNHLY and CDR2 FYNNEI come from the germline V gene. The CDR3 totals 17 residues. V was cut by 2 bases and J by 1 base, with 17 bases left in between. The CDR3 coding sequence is TGTGCCAGCAGTGAAAGGGACCTAGGGGCGGGGAACACTGAAGCTTTCTTT. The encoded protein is CASSERDLGAGNTEAFF.

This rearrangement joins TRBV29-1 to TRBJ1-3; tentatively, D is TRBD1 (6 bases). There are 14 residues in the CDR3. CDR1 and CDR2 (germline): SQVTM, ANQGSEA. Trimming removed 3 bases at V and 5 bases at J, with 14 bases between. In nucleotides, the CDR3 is TGCAGCGTTGATTTGACAGGAGCCCGAAACACCATATATTTT. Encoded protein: CSVDLTGARNTIYF.